One and the same sample provided the 17 T cell receptor beta chains below, sequenced in a study of T cell changes during pregnancy in multiple sclerosis. Generated by immunoSEQ multiplex PCR, the TCRdb table keeps only in-frame clones and is missing some. The profile shows tens of thousands of clones, nearly 90% of them singletons. The sequences come from CD4+ T cells from peripheral blood mononuclear cells, collected in the second trimester of pregnancy. These receptors were taken from a female donor with multiple sclerosis, enrolled in a pregnancy study.

The gene calls are TRBV5-1 and TRBJ2-3; perhaps TRBD1 as D (5 bases). V lost 3 bases and J lost 4, with 12 bases in between. Germline CDR1 SGHRS, CDR2 YFSETQ. The CDR3 loop spans 14 amino acids. For the CDR3, the DNA is TGCGCCAGCAGCTGGAAGGCAGGGCCAGATACGCAGTATTTT. Its protein product is CASSWKAGPDTQYF. The variable domain in full, completed from reference TRBV5-1 and TRBJ2-3, reads KAGVTQTPRYLIKTRGQQVTLSCSPISGHRSVSWYQQTPGQGLQFLFEYFSETQRNKGNFPGRFSGRQFSNSRSEMNVSTLELGDSALYLCASSWKAGPDTQYFGPGTRLTVL.

The chain uses TRBV10-2 and TRBJ1-1; D is uncertain. Trimming cost V 4 bases and J 4 bases, with 13 bases left between them. Germline V lookup: CDR1 WSHSY, CDR2 SAAADI. The CDR3 length is 14 residues. DNA of the CDR3: TGCGCCAGCAGTGGGTTCGAGGGTTCCACTGAAGCTTTCTTT. Its translation: CASSGFEGSTEAFF.

V is TRBV6-5 and J is TRBJ2-7, with 8 bases identical to TRBD2. There are 13 residues in the CDR3. The ends lost 5 bases at V and 3 bases at J; junction bases unmatched: 3. CDR1 and CDR2 from the germline V gene are MNHEY and SVGAGI. CDR3 DNA sequence: TGTGCCAGCAGTCCGGGAGGGGGCTACGAGCAGTACTTC. This gives the protein CASSPGGGYEQYF.

The rearrangement joins TRBV28 to TRBJ2-7, with 7 bases that match TRBD1. The germline CDR1 and CDR2 sequences are MDHEN and SYDVKM. V trimming: 6 bases; J trimming: 2 bases; junction bases outside the gene matches: 10. This CDR3 has 15 residues. This CDR3 is CASSTMDRRTYEQYF. The CDR3 DNA reads as TGTGCCAGCAGCACCATGGACAGGCGAACCTACGAGCAGTACTTC.

This chain joins TRBV30 and TRBJ2-2; a weak D match, TRBD1 (6 bases). From germline, CDR1 is GTSNPN and CDR2 SVGIG (reference sequence). This CDR3 comprises 13 residues. Trimming shortened V by 3 bases and J by 5 bases, and 10 bases separated the two germline ends. The CDR3 DNA is TGTGCCTGGAGATTACAGGGTACCGGGGAGCTGTTTTTT. Protein product: CAWRLQGTGELFF.

This clone occurred a few times. This chain connects TRBV11-2 to TRBJ1-2; possibly TRBD1 for D (6 bases). The CDR3 loop spans 15 amino acids. Deletions cut 5 bases from V and 4 bases from J, with 17 bases between. CDR1 and CDR2 (germline): SGHAT, FQNNGV. CDR3 protein: CASSPHSGGSYGYTF. The CDR3 nucleotides read TGTGCCAGCAGCCCCCACTCGGGGGGCAGCTATGGCTACACCTTC.

The chain carries TRBV28 and TRBJ2-2; the D gene is possibly TRBD1 (6 bases). This CDR3 region has 14 residues. Per germline, CDR1 MDHEN and CDR2 SYDVKM. V was trimmed by 5 bases and J by 9 bases, leaving 16 bases between them. CDR3 DNA: TGTGCCAGCAGTCTCAGGGGTGCTGGCCGGGAGCTGTTTTTT. This codes for CASSLRGAGRELFF.

This chain uses TRBV28 with TRBJ2-1; unclear D gene. Germline CDR1 MDHEN, CDR2 SYDVKM. The V end was cut by 6 bases, the J end by 0 bases, with 9 bases between. The CDR3 has 14 residues. Written as DNA, the CDR3 is TGTGCCAGCAGCCAGGCGAACTCCTACAATGAGCAGTTCTTC. Its protein product is CASSQANSYNEQFF. The variable domain in full, with the rest retrieved from reference TRBV28 and TRBJ2-1, is DVKVTQSSRYLVKRTGEKVFLECVQDMDHENMFWYRQDPGLGLRLIYFSYDVKMKEKGDIPEGYSVSREKKERFSLILESASTNQTSMYLCASSQANSYNEQFFGPGTRLTVL.

The genes are TRBV7-2 and TRBJ1-2; maybe TRBD1 (6 bases). Deletions cut 1 base from V and 3 bases from J, with 15 bases between. The germline V gene has CDR1 SGHTA and CDR2 FQGNSA. The CDR3 runs 16 residues. The CDR3 region has the DNA TGTGCCAGCAGCTTAGGGGGAGATACAGGGTACTATGGCTACACCTTC. Protein product: CASSLGGDTGYYGYTF.

The chain couples TRBV5-4 to TRBJ2-3, with TRBD2 as a possible D gene (5 bases). Trimming removed 4 bases from V and 6 bases from J, with 15 bases in between. Germline CDR1 SGHNT, CDR2 YYREEE (reference sequence). This CDR3 is built from 14 residues. CDR3 DNA: TGTGCCAGCAGCCCCCTTCCGGAGCGGGATACGCAGTATTTT. It codes for CASSPLPERDTQYF. Variable domain in full (rest from reference TRBV5-4 and TRBJ2-3): ETGVTQSPTHLIKTRGQQVTLRCSSQSGHNTVSWYQQALGQGPQFIFQYYREEENGRGNFPPRFSGLQFPNYSSELNVNALELDDSALYLCASSPLPERDTQYFGPGTRLTVL.

This clone appeared once. The DNA of the CDR3 is TGTGCCAGCAGCCACACGCTACAGGGATATTTCGGCTACACCTTC. Translated: CASSHTLQGYFGYTF. The chain couples TRBV14 to TRBJ1-2, with D perhaps matching TRBD1 (6 bases). This CDR3 is 15 amino acids long. Germline CDR1 is SGHDN and CDR2 is FVKESK. Trimming took off 3 bases at V and 8 bases at J, with 19 bases between the two ends.

V is TRBV14 and J is TRBJ2-3; no firm D call. This CDR3 spans 15 amino acids. CDR1 SGHDN and CDR2 FVKESK come from the germline V gene. With 3 bases removed from V and 4 bases from J, the gap between germline ends came to 14 bases. This CDR3 reads CASSHDTSVADTQYF. CDR3 DNA: TGTGCCAGCAGCCATGACACTTCAGTCGCAGATACGCAGTATTTT.

This clone has a handful of counts. The CDR3 protein is CASKNPGGYEQYF. CDR3 bases: TGTGCCAGCAAGAATCCGGGTGGTTACGAGCAGTACTTC. The chain is built from TRBV27 and TRBJ2-7; no clear D. This CDR3 contains 13 residues. Trimming stripped 7 bases from V and 4 bases from J, with 14 bases between. The V gene's germline CDR1 is MNHEY and CDR2 SMNVEV (reference sequence).

This chain connects TRBV5-1 to TRBJ2-1; 10 bases align to TRBD2. Germline-derived CDR1 and CDR2 are SGHRS and YFSETQ. V gave up 2 bases and J gave up 7 bases; unmatched junction bases: 9. This CDR3 comprises 16 residues. The CDR3 here is CASSLGLAGARNEQFF. CDR3 DNA sequence: TGCGCCAGCAGCTTAGGGCTAGCGGGAGCTAGAAATGAGCAGTTCTTC. The whole variable domain, filled in from reference TRBV5-1 and TRBJ2-1, reads KAGVTQTPRYLIKTRGQQVTLSCSPISGHRSVSWYQQTPGQGLQFLFEYFSETQRNKGNFPGRFSGRQFSNSRSEMNVSTLELGDSALYLCASSLGLAGARNEQFFGPGTRLTVL.

The V call is TRBV7-2, the J call TRBJ2-3, with a possible D match to TRBD2 (6 bases). V was cut by 5 bases and J by 4 bases, with 10 bases left in between. The CDR3 is made up of 13 amino acids. The germline V gene has CDR1 SGHTA and CDR2 FQGNSA. The CDR3 loop reads CASSAPGADTQYF. DNA for the CDR3: TGTGCCAGCAGCGCGCCGGGGGCAGATACGCAGTATTTT.

The chain employs TRBV28 and TRBJ2-1, with 11 bases fitting TRBD1. The germline V gene encodes CDR1 MDHEN and CDR2 SYDVKM. The CDR3 length is 15 residues. V was pared by 6 bases and J by 7 bases, with 8 bases of the junction left unmatched. The DNA for the CDR3 is TGTGCCAGCAGGCCCGGGACAGGGGGTTGGAATGAGCAGTTCTTC. Translating gives CASRPGTGGWNEQFF.

This chain connects TRBV2 to TRBJ2-7, with 8 bases fitting TRBD2. The V segment lost 1 base and the J segment 3 bases; nucleotides outside the gene matches: 2. CDR3 length equals 14 residues. Germline V gene sequence: CDR1 SNHLY, CDR2 FYNNEI. The CDR3 region has the DNA TGTGCCAGCAGTGAAGGAGCGGGAGTCTACGAGCAGTACTTC. This translates into CASSEGAGVYEQYF. The entire variable domain, with the rest obtained from reference TRBV2 and TRBJ2-7, is as follows: EPEVTQTPSHQVTQMGQEVILRCVPISNHLYFYWYRQILGQKVEFLVSFYNNEISEKSEIFDDQFSVERPDGSNFTLKIRSTKLEDSAMYFCASSEGAGVYEQYFGPGTRLTVT.